Below are 30 T cell receptor beta chains sequenced from a single sample in a study of T cell responses to AZD1222 COVID-19 vaccine. Clones were read by immunoSEQ multiplex PCR, and TCRdb kept only the in-frame ones, dropping some. The sample consists of around 83,000 clones, about 88% of them appearing once. Sample: peripheral blood, taken on day 0 of AZD1222 vaccination. These receptors originate from an adult in good health.

The rearrangement joins TRBV19 to TRBJ2-1; a possible D gene is TRBD1 (5 bases). The CDR3 length is 14 residues. CDR1 and CDR2 from the germline V gene are LNHDA and SQIVND (reference sequence). V lost 6 bases and J 3 bases, leaving 12 bases between the germline ends. The chain's CDR3 is CASRAGLGYNEQFF. DNA of the CDR3: TGTGCCAGTAGAGCAGGGTTGGGCTACAATGAGCAGTTCTTC. The full variable domain, with the rest looked up from reference TRBV19 and TRBJ2-1, is DGGITQSPKYLFRKEGQNVTLSCEQNLNHDAMYWYRQDPGQGLRLIYYSQIVNDFQKGDIAEGYSVSREKKESFPLTVTSAQKNPTAFYLCASRAGLGYNEQFFGPGTRLTVL.

This chain links TRBV15 with TRBJ1-1; D is ambiguous. The length of the CDR3 is 13 residues. The V end lost 3 bases, the J end lost 7 bases, and 12 bases lay between the germline ends. Germline lookup yields CDR1 LNHNV and CDR2 YYDKDF (reference sequence). CDR3 DNA sequence: TGTGCCACCAGCAGGGCGGGCCGGTTTGAAGCTTTCTTT. Amino acids: CATSRAGRFEAFF.

The J gene is TRBJ1-5, the V gene TRBV10-2; TRBD1 aligns across 7 bases. Trimming removed 0 bases from V and 4 bases from J; junction bases left unmatched: 6. Germline CDR1 reads WSHSY; CDR2 reads SAAADI. The CDR3 is 16 amino acids. The CDR3 is CASSESTGKDNQPQHF. DNA of the CDR3: TGCGCCAGCAGTGAGTCGACAGGGAAGGATAATCAGCCCCAGCATTTT.

The rearrangement joins TRBV10-3 to TRBJ2-5, with 7 positions matching TRBD2. The CDR3 loop spans 21 amino acids. Germline CDR1 reads ENHRY; CDR2 reads SYGVKD. V was pared by 8 bases and J by 3 bases, with 30 bases of the junction left unmatched. The CDR3, as DNA: TGTGCCATCCGCGCCGGTGGTGTCCGTGTAGTCCCGGGACTAAAGGAAGAGACCCAGTACTTC. Translating gives CAIRAGGVRVVPGLKEETQYF.

J is TRBJ2-1 and V is TRBV27; D gene unclear. This CDR3 is 13 amino acids long. Per the germline V gene, CDR1 is MNHEY and CDR2 is SMNVEV (reference sequence). V lost 6 bases to trimming and J lost 2 bases, with 8 bases between them. The CDR3 DNA reads TGTGCCAGCAGCCGGTGGGCCTACAATGAGCAGTTCTTC. This sequence encodes CASSRWAYNEQFF.

The chain employs TRBV7-3 and TRBJ2-1, with 11 positions matching TRBD2. V gave up 7 bases and J gave up 9 bases; unmatched junction bases: 8. The germline gives CDR1 SGHTA, CDR2 FQGTGA. The CDR3 runs 14 residues. The CDR3 sequence: CASMPASGGSEQFF. The CDR3 region has the DNA TGTGCCAGCATGCCAGCTAGCGGGGGGAGTGAGCAGTTCTTC.

The genes are TRBV11-2 and TRBJ1-4; D call uncertain. Germline V gene sequence: CDR1 SGHAT, CDR2 FQNNGV. Between the trimmed V and J ends, which lost 7 bases and 5 bases, there was a span of 17 bases. The CDR3 is made up of 15 amino acids. CDR3 sequence: CASTLLGLRNEKLFF. The CDR3 DNA reads TGTGCCAGCACCCTATTAGGCCTAAGGAATGAAAAACTGTTTTTT.

J is TRBJ2-2 and V is TRBV6-6, with 9 bases aligning to TRBD1. The V segment lost 6 bases and the J segment 4 bases; nucleotides outside the gene matches: 6. This CDR3 has 15 amino acids. From germline, CDR1 is MNHNY and CDR2 SVGAGI (reference sequence). The CDR3 is CASRRTGEVTGELFF. The CDR3 bases are TGTGCCAGCAGGAGGACAGGGGAGGTCACCGGGGAGCTGTTTTTT.

The chain has TRBV7-2 and TRBJ1-6; D uncertain. The CDR3 has 16 amino acids. With 1 base removed from V and 1 base from J, the gap between germline ends came to 8 bases. Germline-derived CDR1 and CDR2 are SGHTA and FQGNSA. The CDR3 here is CASSLDLGSYNSPLHF. The CDR3 DNA is TGTGCCAGCAGCTTAGACCTGGGATCCTATAATTCACCCCTCCACTTT.

This sequence joins TRBV6-5 and TRBJ2-2; D tentatively fits TRBD1 or TRBD2 (5 bases each). CDR1 is MNHEY and CDR2 is SVGAGI in the germline V gene. This CDR3 has 15 residues. The germline V and J ends were trimmed by 6 bases and 3 bases, with 14 bases remaining between them. The CDR3 DNA is TGTGCCAGCAGGACCGCAGGGCGGGACACCGGGGAGCTGTTTTTT. Amino acid sequence: CASRTAGRDTGELFF.

The genes are TRBV2 and TRBJ1-2, with D uncertain. Trimming left V 7 bases short and J 4 bases short, with 16 bases between. The germline gives CDR1 SNHLY, CDR2 FYNNEI. The CDR3 runs 14 residues. The CDR3: CASTREQQLYGYTF. For the CDR3, the DNA is TGTGCCAGCACTAGGGAACAGCAGCTCTATGGCTACACCTTC.

This rearrangement joins TRBV5-8 to TRBJ1-2, with 7 nucleotides matching TRBD1. J gave up 8 bases and V 5 bases, and 6 bases lay outside the gene matches. The CDR3 loop spans 12 amino acids. Germline assignment: CDR1 SGHTS and CDR2 YDEGEE. The CDR3 region is CASREQGGGYTF. The CDR3 DNA sequence: TGTGCCAGCAGAGAGCAGGGGGGAGGCTACACCTTC.

V and J are TRBV5-1 and TRBJ2-1; 11 bases match TRBD1. Germline V lookup: CDR1 SGHRS, CDR2 YFSETQ. The CDR3 contains 15 residues. Germline trimming cut 4 bases from V and 9 bases from J; bases unmatched to any gene: 9. The CDR3 is CASSQGQGANGEQFF. CDR3 in DNA: TGCGCCAGCAGCCAAGGACAGGGGGCGAATGGTGAGCAGTTCTTC.

The CDR3: CASSRQGSNQPQHF. In DNA, the CDR3 is TGTGCCAGCAGTCGACAGGGGAGCAATCAGCCCCAGCATTTT. The chain links TRBV27 to TRBJ1-5; 8 bases are shared with TRBD1. This CDR3 has 14 amino acids. Germline CDR1 is MNHEY and CDR2 is SMNVEV (reference sequence). V lost 5 bases to trimming and J lost 1 base; unmatched junction nucleotides: 1.

For the CDR3, the DNA is TGTGCCAGCAGCTTAGCTCCGGCTTCCTACGAGCAGTACTTC. This sequence encodes CASSLAPASYEQYF. The V call is TRBV7-8, the J call TRBJ2-7, with D unclear. The CDR3 contains 14 residues. Germline V CDR1 and CDR2: SGHVS, FQNEAQ. V lost 0 bases to trimming and J lost 1 base, with 7 bases between them.

The chain has TRBV11-1 and TRBJ1-1; 8 positions agree with TRBD1. The germline gives CDR1 SGHAT, CDR2 FQDESV (reference sequence). The V gene end was trimmed by 5 bases and the J gene end by 8 bases; junction bases not matched to a gene: 4. The CDR3 spans 12 residues. For the CDR3, the DNA is TGTGCCAGCAGCCCGGACAGGGAAGAAGCTTTCTTT. Its protein is CASSPDREEAFF.

The chain uses TRBV6-5 and TRBJ1-6; TRBD1 agrees at 7 bases. Germline assignment: CDR1 MNHEY and CDR2 SVGAGI. With 5 bases clipped from V and 13 bases from J, the junction kept 11 bases outside the gene matches. This CDR3 is 14 amino acids long. CDR3 sequence (DNA): TGTGCCAGCAGTAGGGGACGGACAGGATCCCCCCTCCACTTT. It codes for CASSRGRTGSPLHF.

J is TRBJ2-5 and V is TRBV15; 10 bases are shared with TRBD1. The length of the CDR3 is 16 residues. CDR1 and CDR2 from the germline V gene are LNHNV and YYDKDF (reference sequence). The V segment lost 5 bases and the J segment 5 bases; nucleotides outside the gene matches: 11. As DNA, the CDR3 is TGTGCCACCAGCTGGGACAGGGGCCTTGGGAGGGAGACCCAGTACTTC. Its translation: CATSWDRGLGRETQYF.

The chain joins TRBV24-1 to TRBJ1-2, with D tentatively TRBD1 (6 bases). CDR1 and CDR2 from the germline V gene are KGHDR and SFDVKD. The germline V and J ends were trimmed by 3 bases and 4 bases, with 11 bases remaining between them. This CDR3 is 14 amino acids long. CDR3 protein: CATSDRGALYGYTF. The DNA for the CDR3 is TGTGCCACCAGTGATCGGGGGGCCCTCTATGGCTACACCTTC.

The chain recombines TRBV4-3 with TRBJ2-7, with D maybe TRBD2 (6 bases). Deletions cut 1 base from V and 0 bases from J, with 13 bases between. This CDR3 is 16 amino acids long. From germline, CDR1 is LGHNA and CDR2 YSLEER. The CDR3 nucleotides are TGCGCCAGCAGCCAAGTAAGGGGACTCCCCTCCTACGAGCAGTACTTC. This gives the protein CASSQVRGLPSYEQYF.

The J gene is TRBJ2-3, the V gene TRBV3-1 (or the pseudogene TRBV3-2); a weak D match, TRBD1 (5 bases). From germline, CDR1 is LGHDT and CDR2 YNNKEL (reference sequence). CDR3 size: 17 residues. With 0 bases removed from V and 4 bases from J, the gap between germline ends came to 17 bases. CDR3 region: CASSQDLFRAVADTQYF. CDR3 nucleotide sequence: TGTGCCAGCAGCCAAGATCTTTTCAGGGCGGTTGCAGATACGCAGTATTTT.

This clone was seen at least ten times. The chain recombines TRBV7-3 with TRBJ2-2, with D unclear. The CDR3 is 12 amino acids. Germline V lookup: CDR1 SGHTA, CDR2 FQGTGA. The germline V and J ends were trimmed by 6 bases and 7 bases, with 9 bases remaining between them. Here the CDR3 DNA reads TGTGCCAGCAGTTTTATGAACGGGGAGCTGTTTTTT. It is translated as CASSFMNGELFF.

For the CDR3, the DNA is TGCGCCAGCAGCCAAGGAAAAGCGGGAGGGAGCTCTGGAAACACCATATATTTT. Translating it yields CASSQGKAGGSSGNTIYF. This rearrangement joins TRBV4-3 to TRBJ1-3; no definite D call. The CDR3 has 18 amino acids. V was clipped by 1 base and J by 0 bases, with 16 bases between them. Germline CDR1 LGHNA, CDR2 YSLEER.

This chain connects TRBV7-2 to TRBJ1-2; D possibly corresponds to TRBD1 (5 bases). CDR3 length equals 15 residues. The germline V gene has CDR1 SGHTA and CDR2 FQGNSA. Trimming left V 5 bases short and J 10 bases short, with 23 bases between. This CDR3 reads CASSGGAAIHGDYTF. The CDR3 DNA reads as TGTGCCAGCAGCGGAGGGGCGGCTATCCATGGCGACTACACCTTC.

This clone appeared a single time. This chain links TRBV7-6 with TRBJ2-1; 8 nucleotides match TRBD2. This CDR3 is built from 15 residues. J lost 10 bases, V lost 0 bases, and 8 bases had no gene match. From germline, CDR1 is SGHVS and CDR2 FNYEAQ. CDR3 bases: TGTGCCAGCAGCTTAGCTAAGCGGGAGTCAGGGGAGCAGTTCTTC. Its translation is CASSLAKRESGEQFF.

The V gene is TRBV9, the J gene TRBJ1-5; possibly TRBD1 for D (6 bases). Trimming left V 4 bases short and J 1 base short, with 9 bases between. The CDR3 runs 14 residues. CDR1 and CDR2 from the germline V gene are SGDLS and YYNGEE. The CDR3: CASSPGVSNQPQHF. As DNA, the CDR3 is TGTGCCAGCAGCCCAGGGGTGAGCAATCAGCCCCAGCATTTT.

The chain has TRBV2 and TRBJ1-1; 10 bases match TRBD1. CDR1 SNHLY and CDR2 FYNNEI come from the germline V gene. CDR3 length: 14 residues. V lost 8 bases to trimming and J lost 1 base; unmatched junction nucleotides: 4. CDR3 residues: CASLRDRGNTEAFF. The CDR3 DNA is TGTGCCAGCCTTAGGGACAGGGGGAACACTGAAGCTTTCTTT.

This clone was counted a single time. V is TRBV9 and J is TRBJ1-2, with 10 bases lining up with TRBD1. CDR3 length: 16 residues. CDR1 and CDR2 (germline): SGDLS, YYNGEE. The junction had 8 bases not matched to a gene; V was cut back by 4 bases and J by 2 bases. This CDR3 reads CASSKGQGGGNYGYTF. The CDR3 nucleotides read TGTGCCAGCAGCAAAGGACAGGGGGGAGGAAACTATGGCTACACCTTC. Looking up the rest from reference TRBV9 and TRBJ1-2 gives the full variable domain: DSGVTQTPKHLITATGQRVTLRCSPRSGDLSVYWYQQSLDQGLQFLIQYYNGEERAKGNILERFSAQQFPDLHSELNLSSLELGDSALYFCASSKGQGGGNYGYTFGSGTRLTVV.

This clone was counted a single time. The gene calls are TRBV5-5 and TRBJ2-3; TRBD1 is a possible D gene (6 bases). Trimming took 4 bases from V and 4 from J, leaving 10 bases between them. This CDR3 is built from 13 residues. In germline, CDR1 is SGHKS, CDR2 YYEKEE (reference sequence). The CDR3 loop is CASSADRPDTQYF. The CDR3 DNA sequence: TGTGCCAGCAGCGCCGACAGGCCAGATACGCAGTATTTT.

In the case of this clone: A much larger clone sits a single nucleotide away, making a read error possible. The chain recombines TRBV7-8 with TRBJ2-7, with 7 bases fitting TRBD1. The germline V gene encodes CDR1 SGHVS and CDR2 FQNEAQ. The CDR3 has 14 residues. V was clipped by 1 base and J by 2 bases; unmatched bases: 2. The CDR3 DNA sequence: TGTGCCAGCAGCTTAGGGACAGGACCCTACGAGCAGTACTTC. Translation gives CASSLGTGPYEQYF.